The clone carrying this T cell receptor beta chain showed up just once. RNA totalling roughly 0.45 to 1 ug underwent reverse transcription with random hexamers. MiXCR, applied by TCRdb to the immunoSEQ multiplex PCR reads, yields one record per CDR3 protein. This table holds about 240,000 distinct CDR3 sequences, about 96% found once. These data come from a study of CD8 T cells in Susac syndrome. Study-wide context: The Susac syndrome patients were therapy-naive, on corticosteroids, or on intravenous immunoglobulin alone at blood draw.

The length of the CDR3 is 11 residues. The V end was cut by 6 bases, the J end by 7 bases, with 8 bases between. Sequencing was performed on CD4+ T cells from PBMCs. This chain connects TRBV12-3 or TRBV12-4 to TRBJ2-3; D call uncertain. The TCR comes from a human donor with Susac syndrome. The CDR3 coding sequence is TGTGCCAGCAGCTCCGTTAATACGCAGTATTTT. Residues: CASSSVNTQYF.